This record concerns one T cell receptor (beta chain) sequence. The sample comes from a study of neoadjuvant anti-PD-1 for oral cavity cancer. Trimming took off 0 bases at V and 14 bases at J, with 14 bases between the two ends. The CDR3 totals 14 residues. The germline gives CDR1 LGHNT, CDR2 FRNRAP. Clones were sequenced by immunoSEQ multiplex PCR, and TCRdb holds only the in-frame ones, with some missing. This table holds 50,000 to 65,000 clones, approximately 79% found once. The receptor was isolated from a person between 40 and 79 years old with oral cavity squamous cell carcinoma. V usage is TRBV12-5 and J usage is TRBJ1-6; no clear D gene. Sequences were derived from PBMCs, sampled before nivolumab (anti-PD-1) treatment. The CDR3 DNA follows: TGTGCTAGTGGTTTGGTATCGACGAAAATGACCCTCCACTTT. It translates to CASGLVSTKMTLHF.